The entry below gives a single T cell receptor (beta chain) sequence along with its context. Antigen unknown. These data come from a study of CD8 T cells in ankylosing spondylitis. Study observations and caveats: Significant enrichment of disease-linked clones was reported in matched ankylosing spondylitis synovial fluid. Reports of some motif variants in reactive arthritis synovial fluid and blood predate this one. Seemingly characteristic of ankylosing spondylitis blood was a TCR beta motif consisting of fewer than 10 highly homologous variants.

Quantitative 5'-RACE with molecular barcodes produced the TCR beta libraries. TCRdb used MiXCR to reprocess the 5' RACE reads, holding one entry per CDR3 protein. The profile shows approximately 500,000 distinct CDR3 sequences, roughly an eighth of them singletons. The sample comprised blood, either unsorted or a sorted T cell fraction (not recorded which). This clonotype was obtained from a male donor with ankylosing spondylitis.

The CDR3 nucleotides read TGTGCCAGCAGTTTAGATTCAGGGGTACAGAATCAGCCCCAGCATTTT. Amino acid sequence: CASSLDSGVQNQPQHF. The V call is TRBV12-3 or TRBV12-4, the J call TRBJ1-5; TRBD1 might be the D (6 bases). This CDR3 has 16 residues. V was clipped by 1 base and J by 4 bases, with 14 bases between them.